This is a list of T cell receptor beta chains from one sample in a study of T cells in Graves' hyperthyroidism and ophthalmopathy. TCRdb used MiXCR to reprocess the multiplex PCR reads, holding one entry per CDR3 protein. Of 450,000 to 700,000 distinct CDR3 sequences in the sample, just over 45% were seen once. The sequenced sample consisted of peripheral blood or thyroid tissue (not recorded which). The receptors were sampled from a woman aged 18-29 years with Graves' hyperthyroidism. The CDR3 runs from the conserved cysteine through the conserved F or W. A D gene is named only where the DNA matches it firmly. Clone size is not always given. Where it is, it says once, few, many or a class for expanded clones.

v_call	clone_size	d_call	j_call	cdr3_nt	cdr3_aa
TRBV6-2/TRBV6-3	many	.	TRBJ1-1	TGTGCCAGCAGTCAACGCACTGAAGCTTTCTTT	CASSQRTEAFF
TRBV7-2	.	.	TRBJ1-2	TGTGCCAGCAGCTTAGTATCAGATCCTAACTATGGCTACACCTTC	CASSLVSDPNYGYTF
TRBV20-1	.	.	TRBJ1-2	TGCAGTGCTAGAGTGAGGAGGGGTGAAGGCTACACCTTC	CSARVRRGEGYTF
TRBV15	once	TRBD1	TRBJ2-6	TGTGCCACCACCTCGTACGACAGGGGTGGGGCCAACGTCCTGACTTTC	CATTSYDRGGANVLTF
TRBV2	.	TRBD2	TRBJ2-7	TGTGCAGGTGGACTAGCGGTCTCCTACGAGCAGTACTTC	CAGGLAVSYEQYF
TRBV20-1	.	.	TRBJ2-7	TGCAGCTCGATATACTCTGGCGGGGACGAGCAGTACTTC	CSSIYSGGDEQYF
TRBV2	.	TRBD1	TRBJ1-6	TGTGCCAGCAGTTCCAGACAGGGAGGTTGGGCACCCCTCCACTTT	CASSSRQGGWAPLHF
TRBV12-3/TRBV12-4	many	.	TRBJ1-2	TGTGCCAGCAGGGGGAGGGGCGGCTACACCTTC	CASRGRGGYTF
TRBV20-1	many	.	TRBJ2-7	TGCAGTGCTTGCCCCTCTGGAGTGGGATACGAGCAGTACTTC	CSACPSGVGYEQYF
TRBV7-2	.	.	TRBJ1-6	TGTGCCAGCAGCCGAGCCTGGGGTGGCAGGGGACATTCACCCCTCCACTTT	CASSRAWGGRGHSPLHF
TRBV11-2	many	TRBD1	TRBJ2-5	TGTGCCAGCAGCCTAGGGACAGGGCGGCAAGAGACCCAGTACTTC	CASSLGTGRQETQYF
TRBV20-1	.	.	TRBJ1-1	TGCAGAGCGCCAGACTGGGCGAGGGCTGAAGCTTTCTTT	CRAPDWARAEAFF
TRBV20-1	.	.	TRBJ1-2	TGCAGTTACTCGAGCGGGTCCTATGGCTACACCTTC	CSYSSGSYGYTF
TRBV20-1	once	TRBD2	TRBJ2-5	TGCAGTGCTGGAAACGGACTAGTCCAAGAGACCCAGTACTTC	CSAGNGLVQETQYF
TRBV10-3	.	TRBD1	TRBJ2-7	TGTGCCATCAGTGAGGGGACAGGGGGCGAGCAGCACTTC	CAISEGTGGEQHF
TRBV5-1	many	.	TRBJ1-5	TGCGCCAGCAGCTTAGGTGCGTATCAGCCCCAGCATTTT	CASSLGAYQPQHF
TRBV25-1	.	TRBD1	TRBJ1-2	TGTGCCAGCCGCGACAGGGGAGTGGAGGGCTACACCTTC	CASRDRGVEGYTF
TRBV4-3	.	.	TRBJ2-2	TGCGCCAGCAGCCAAGAGGCAGGGGGAGGCCCTAACACCGGGGAGCTGTTTTTT	CASSQEAGGGPNTGELFF
TRBV7-2	.	.	TRBJ2-7	TGTGCCAGCCCCCAGCTTTTCCGGGGCTTCGAGCAGTACTTC	CASPQLFRGFEQYF
TRBV7-9	.	TRBD2	TRBJ2-5	TGTGCCAGCAGCTTATTAGCGGGAGAGCAAGAGGCCCAGTACTTC	CASSLLAGEQEAQYF
TRBV7-3	many	.	TRBJ2-5	TGTGCCAGCGGAGGCGGGCCCCAAGAGACCCAGTACTTC	CASGGGPQETQYF
TRBV6-2/TRBV6-3	many	TRBD1	TRBJ1-2	TGTGCCAGCAAGACAGGGGGCGTTGGCTACACCTTC	CASKTGGVGYTF
TRBV13	.	TRBD1	TRBJ2-7	TGTGCCAGCAGCTTAAGTTGGGACAGGGGATCCTACGAGCAGTACTTC	CASSLSWDRGSYEQYF
TRBV12-5	many	.	TRBJ1-5	TGTGCTAGTGGTTTGGTCGGACACGCCAATCAGCCCCAGCATTTT	CASGLVGHANQPQHF
TRBV2	.	.	TRBJ2-7	TGTGCCAGCGGGGTCGACCGGGAGCAGTACTTC	CASGVDREQYF
TRBV5-1	.	TRBD1	TRBJ1-5	TGCGCCAGCAGCGATGGACAGGGCAGTCAGCCCCAGCATTTT	CASSDGQGSQPQHF
TRBV24-1	.	.	TRBJ2-5	TGTGCCACCAGTGATTCTTGGGGGTGGCCCCAAGAGACCCAGTACTTC	CATSDSWGWPQETQYF
TRBV7-6	.	.	TRBJ1-1	TGTGCCAGCAGCTCACATTCGGGGGAAGCTTTCTTT	CASSSHSGEAFF
TRBV29-1	.	TRBD1	TRBJ1-2	TGCAGCGTAGGGGACAGGGAGGTCTATGGCTACACCTTC	CSVGDREVYGYTF
TRBV20-1	.	TRBD2	TRBJ2-7	TGCAGTGCCTACGATTCGACTAGCGGGACTTGCGAGCAGTACTTC	CSAYDSTSGTCEQYF
TRBV2	few	.	TRBJ1-1	TGTGCCAGCAGGCCTACAAGGGAGGGCACTGAAGCTCTCTTT	CASRPTREGTEALF
TRBV7-3	.	.	TRBJ1-1	TGTGCCAGCAGCTTGGGGCAGGGAGGGGCTGAAGCTTTCTTT	CASSLGQGGAEAFF
TRBV10-1	.	TRBD1	TRBJ2-5	TGCGCCAGCAGATCGGACAGGGGGCTTGAGACCCAGTACTTC	CASRSDRGLETQYF
TRBV7-9	many	.	TRBJ1-4	TGTGCCAGCAGCCCTGAGACACCAACTAATGAAAAACTGTTTTTT	CASSPETPTNEKLFF
TRBV9	many	.	TRBJ2-7	TGTGCCAGCAGCGTAGCAGGGACATCAGCTGGAGAGCAGTACTTC	CASSVAGTSAGEQYF